The next 27 T cell receptor beta chains were all read from a single sample in a study of graft-versus-host responses after intestinal transplantation. Clones were sequenced by immunoSEQ multiplex PCR, and TCRdb holds only the in-frame ones, with some missing. The profile covers tens of thousands of clones, with approximately 90% appearing a single time and 1.5% to 2% taken by the ten largest. For these receptors, no antigen is known. This material consisted of unstimulated CD8+ T cells sorted from spleen or lymph node cells, taken before transplant. The origin of the receptors is a human donor who was the organ donor for an intestinal transplant.

Only a few counts were recorded for this clone. The chain links TRBV5-6 to TRBJ2-7; no definite D call. This CDR3 comprises 14 residues. Germline CDR1 is SGHDT and CDR2 is YYEEEE. V lost 0 bases to trimming and J lost 2 bases, with 9 bases between them. CDR3 loop: CASSLGPFAYEQYF. CDR3 nucleotide sequence: TGTGCCAGCAGCTTGGGGCCTTTCGCCTACGAGCAGTACTTC.

V and J are TRBV25-1 and TRBJ2-1; TRBD2 agrees at 7 bases. The CDR3 runs 17 residues. Looked up from germline, CDR1 is MGHDK and CDR2 is SYGVNS. V lost 1 base and J lost 4; bases outside the gene matches: 10. The CDR3 reads CASSESGLAVGYNEQFF. The CDR3 DNA sequence: TGTGCCAGCAGTGAATCGGGGCTAGCGGTAGGATACAATGAGCAGTTCTTC.

The V call is TRBV7-8, the J call TRBJ2-1; 7 positions agree with TRBD2. This CDR3 spans 16 amino acids. Looked up from germline, CDR1 is SGHVS and CDR2 is FQNEAQ. Trimming cost V 1 base and J 0 bases; bases outside gene matches: 3. DNA of the CDR3: TGTGCCAGCAGCTTAGGGTCGGGGGGCTCCTACAATGAGCAGTTCTTC. Protein sequence: CASSLGSGGSYNEQFF.

This rearrangement joins TRBV5-4 to TRBJ1-1, with D hard to call. The V end lost 4 bases, the J end lost 2 bases, and 9 bases lay between the germline ends. Germline-derived CDR1 and CDR2 are SGHNT and YYREEE (reference sequence). The CDR3 is 13 residues long. The CDR3 nucleotides read TGTGCCAGCAGCGGACTATTAAACACTGAAGCTTTCTTT. It specifies CASSGLLNTEAFF.

In its sample, this clone was seen a few times. The chain employs TRBV28 and TRBJ1-1, with 7 bases matching TRBD1. The germline CDR1 and CDR2 sequences are MDHEN and SYDVKM. J lost 1 base, V lost 7 bases, and 6 bases had no gene match. This CDR3 is built from 14 residues. CDR3 bases: TGTGCCAGCAAGCCGGGACAGCAGAACACTGAAGCTTTCTTT. This gives the protein CASKPGQQNTEAFF.

The genes are TRBV19 and TRBJ1-1; TRBD1 agrees at 8 bases. CDR1 and CDR2 (germline): LNHDA, SQIVND (reference sequence). The length of the CDR3 is 14 residues. Unmatched junction bases numbered 2, after V lost 1 base and J lost 4 bases. CDR3 DNA sequence: TGTGCCAGTAGTATAGTCGACAGGGGCACTGAAGCTTTCTTT. Encoded protein: CASSIVDRGTEAFF.

The V gene is TRBV7-9, the J gene TRBJ2-7, with 10 nucleotides matching TRBD1. The length of the CDR3 is 16 residues. The germline V gene encodes CDR1 SEHNR and CDR2 FQNEAQ (reference sequence). After removal of 5 bases from V and 3 bases from J, the junction contained 10 bases not matched to a gene. CDR3 bases: TGTGCCAGCAGCATGGAGCCGGGACAGGGGCTCTACGAGCAGTACTTC. It specifies CASSMEPGQGLYEQYF.

A few counts support this clone. V usage is TRBV5-1 and J usage is TRBJ2-7; weak D call: TRBD2 (5 bases). The CDR3 contains 12 residues. V was cut by 4 bases and J by 6 bases, with 11 bases left in between. Germline V gene sequence: CDR1 SGHRS, CDR2 YFSETQ. CDR3: CASSRGVPEQYF. For the CDR3, the DNA is TGCGCCAGCAGCCGGGGAGTTCCCGAGCAGTACTTC.

The chain recombines TRBV10-3 with TRBJ2-7; maybe TRBD1 (6 bases). The ends were cut back, 5 bases at V and 3 bases at J, with 23 bases in the middle. The V gene's germline CDR1 is ENHRY and CDR2 SYGVKD. The CDR3 consists of 17 residues. CDR3 sequence (DNA): TGTGCCATCAGTAGAACCAGGACAGCGAGGGGCCACTACGAGCAGTACTTC. Translation gives CAISRTRTARGHYEQYF.

This clone was counted a few times. The gene calls are TRBV4-3 and TRBJ2-7; D possibly corresponds to TRBD1 (5 bases). Trimming removed 0 bases at V and 0 bases at J, with 18 bases between. CDR3 size: 18 residues. Germline lookup yields CDR1 LGHNA and CDR2 YSLEER. CDR3 bases: TGCGCCAGCAGCCAAGATGCGGATGGCAGGGTCGGCTCCTACGAGCAGTACTTC. As protein: CASSQDADGRVGSYEQYF.

A single count supports this clone. The rearrangement uses TRBV27 and TRBJ2-1; D is unresolved. The CDR3 length is 14 residues. Germline V gene sequence: CDR1 MNHEY, CDR2 SMNVEV (reference sequence). The V gene lost 0 bases and the J gene lost 4 bases, with 7 bases spanning the gap. The CDR3 region is CASSLSTIYNEQFF. The CDR3 nucleotides read TGTGCCAGCAGTTTATCTACTATTTACAATGAGCAGTTCTTC.

The J gene is TRBJ1-4, the V gene TRBV27; maybe TRBD1 (6 bases). In germline, CDR1 is MNHEY, CDR2 SMNVEV (reference sequence). Trimming cost V 3 bases and J 8 bases, with 16 bases left between them. The CDR3 loop spans 15 amino acids. The CDR3 DNA is TGTGCCAGCAGTTTGACAGGCGCCCTGAGGGAAAAACTGTTTTTT. It translates to CASSLTGALREKLFF.

The rearrangement links TRBV9 to TRBJ2-7, with D possibly being TRBD1 (6 bases). CDR1 SGDLS and CDR2 YYNGEE come from the germline V gene. The V end was cut by 4 bases, the J end by 0 bases, with 11 bases between. The CDR3 is made up of 14 amino acids. The CDR3: CASSLTGSSYEQYF. CDR3 nucleotide sequence: TGTGCCAGCAGCCTTACAGGGAGCTCCTACGAGCAGTACTTC.

The chain employs TRBV7-2 and TRBJ1-1, with D unclear. The germline gives CDR1 SGHTA, CDR2 FQGNSA. Between the trimmed V and J ends, which lost 0 bases and 2 bases, there was a span of 13 bases. This CDR3 spans 16 amino acids. CDR3 DNA sequence: TGTGCCAGCAGCTTAGCCCCCCGGGAGATTAACACTGAAGCTTTCTTT. Its protein is CASSLAPREINTEAFF.

The chain uses TRBV19 and TRBJ1-1; D is perhaps TRBD1 (6 bases). Germline assignment: CDR1 LNHDA and CDR2 SQIVND (reference sequence). This CDR3 region has 14 residues. Trimming pared 5 bases from V and 1 base from J, leaving 11 bases between. The CDR3 nucleotides are TGTGCCAGTAGTCTTACAGGGAGGAACACTGAAGCTTTCTTT. Translated, it gives CASSLTGRNTEAFF.

The genes are TRBV7-3 and TRBJ2-3; TRBD2 is a possible D gene (6 bases). Germline lookup yields CDR1 SGHTA and CDR2 FQGTGA. The CDR3 consists of 13 residues. V dropped 8 bases and J dropped 4 bases, with 13 bases sitting between them. This CDR3 is CASGGGRADTQYF. The CDR3 region has the DNA TGTGCCAGCGGGGGAGGTAGGGCAGATACGCAGTATTTT.

The V and J genes are TRBV9 and TRBJ2-5; tentative D call: TRBD1 (5 bases). The germline V gene has CDR1 SGDLS and CDR2 YYNGEE. The CDR3 has 15 amino acids. Trimming took 0 bases from V and 1 from J, leaving 10 bases between them. For the CDR3, the DNA is TGTGCCAGCAGCGTAGAGGGGAAGCTCCAAGAGACCCAGTACTTC. This codes for CASSVEGKLQETQYF.

The chain uses TRBV19 and TRBJ2-5, with 10 nucleotides matching TRBD2. Germline V gene sequence: CDR1 LNHDA, CDR2 SQIVND (reference sequence). V was clipped by 3 bases and J by 5 bases; unmatched bases: 6. The CDR3 is 15 residues long. CDR3 in amino acids: CASSIILAGDETQYF. In DNA, the CDR3 is TGTGCCAGTAGTATTATTCTAGCGGGAGACGAGACCCAGTACTTC. Supplemented by reference TRBV19 and TRBJ2-5, the full variable domain reads DGGITQSPKYLFRKEGQNVTLSCEQNLNHDAMYWYRQDPGQGLRLIYYSQIVNDFQKGDIAEGYSVSREKKESFPLTVTSAQKNPTAFYLCASSIILAGDETQYFGPGTRLLVL.

The V gene is TRBV30, the J gene TRBJ2-1; 7 bases map to TRBD2. V shed 5 bases, J shed 7 bases, and the junction held 8 bases outside the gene matches. The CDR3 is 13 amino acids. Germline loops: CDR1 GTSNPN, CDR2 SVGIG (reference sequence). The CDR3 loop is CAWDVLAANEQFF. CDR3 sequence (DNA): TGTGCCTGGGACGTCCTAGCGGCTAATGAGCAGTTCTTC.

This chain links TRBV4-1 with TRBJ1-1; D remains ambiguous. The CDR3 consists of 16 residues. Germline V lookup: CDR1 MGHRA, CDR2 YSYEKL. The ends were cut back, 2 bases at V and 6 bases at J, with 19 bases in the middle. CDR3: CASSQRIPGGRAEAFF. In DNA form, the CDR3 reads TGCGCCAGCAGCCAAAGGATACCCGGAGGAAGGGCTGAAGCTTTCTTT.

The chain carries TRBV30 and TRBJ1-1; D call uncertain. Trimming removed 0 bases at V and 7 bases at J, with 6 bases between. The CDR3 covers 11 residues. Germline values: CDR1 GTSNPN, CDR2 SVGIG (reference sequence). The DNA for the CDR3 is TGTGCCTGGAGTGTCCCCCATGAAGCTTTCTTT. It translates to CAWSVPHEAFF. The full variable domain, in which reference TRBV30 and TRBJ1-1 provide the parts outside the CDR3, is SQTIHQWPATLVQPVGSPLSLECTVEGTSNPNLYWYRQAAGRGLQLLFYSVGIGQISSEVPQNLSASRPQDRQFILSSKKLLLSDSGFYLCAWSVPHEAFFGQGTRLTVV.

This rearrangement joins TRBV13 to TRBJ2-1; D may be TRBD1 (6 bases). V was pared by 3 bases and J by 7 bases, with 10 bases between. The CDR3 has 13 residues. Germline V lookup: CDR1 PRHDT, CDR2 FYEKMQ (reference sequence). CDR3 amino acids: CASSLGQPNEQFF. CDR3 DNA: TGTGCCAGCAGCTTGGGACAACCTAATGAGCAGTTCTTC.

This chain uses TRBV27 with TRBJ2-3; 13 nucleotides agree with TRBD2. The junction had 8 bases not matched to a gene; V was cut back by 0 bases and J by 5 bases. Germline CDR1 and CDR2: MNHEY and SMNVEV (reference sequence). This CDR3 spans 18 amino acids. CDR3 bases: TGTGCCAGCAGTTTATCGACTAGCGGGAGGAACTGGAGAGATACGCAGTATTTT. This translates into CASSLSTSGRNWRDTQYF.

This chain links TRBV7-9 with TRBJ2-5, with 10 positions matching TRBD2. With V trimmed by 3 bases and J by 7 bases, 8 bases remained unmatched. The CDR3 sequence is 15 residues long. From germline, CDR1 is SEHNR and CDR2 FQNEAQ (reference sequence). The CDR3 DNA sequence: TGTGCCAGCAGCTTTGGAACTAGCGGGAAAGGGACCCAGTACTTC. Encoded protein: CASSFGTSGKGTQYF.

Here the CDR3 DNA reads TGCGCCAGCAGCTTGGGAGCGGGAGTCGGTACGCAGTATTTT. Residues: CASSLGAGVGTQYF. The rearrangement uses TRBV5-1 and TRBJ2-3; 8 bases align to TRBD2. The CDR3 has 14 residues. Trimming removed 0 bases from V and 8 bases from J; junction bases left unmatched: 5. Germline V gene sequence: CDR1 SGHRS, CDR2 YFSETQ.

V gene TRBV4-3 combines with J gene TRBJ1-1; D is uncertain. The V gene lost 1 base and the J gene lost 7 bases, with 7 bases spanning the gap. This CDR3 is built from 12 residues. Germline V gives CDR1 LGHNA, CDR2 YSLEER. The CDR3 DNA follows: TGCGCCAGCAGCCAAGGAGGACTTGAAGCTTTCTTT. It encodes CASSQGGLEAFF.

The chain uses TRBV30 and TRBJ2-7; maybe TRBD1 (5 bases). Trimming stripped 0 bases from V and 5 bases from J, with 11 bases between. The germline V gene encodes CDR1 GTSNPN and CDR2 SVGIG (reference sequence). This CDR3 has 13 residues. As DNA, the CDR3 is TGTGCCTGGAGTGTAGGGGCGCTGAACGAGCAGTACTTC. Its translation: CAWSVGALNEQYF.